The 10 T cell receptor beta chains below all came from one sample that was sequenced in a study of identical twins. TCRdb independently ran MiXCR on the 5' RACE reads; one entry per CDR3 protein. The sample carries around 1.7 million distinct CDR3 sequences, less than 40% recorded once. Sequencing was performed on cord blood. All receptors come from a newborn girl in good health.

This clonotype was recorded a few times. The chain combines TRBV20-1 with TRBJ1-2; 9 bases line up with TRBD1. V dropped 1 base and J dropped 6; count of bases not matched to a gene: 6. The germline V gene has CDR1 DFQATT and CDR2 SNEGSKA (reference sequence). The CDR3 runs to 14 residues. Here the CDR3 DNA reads TGCAGTGCTAGAGTAGGACAGGGGATCCATGGCTACACCTTC. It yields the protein CSARVGQGIHGYTF.

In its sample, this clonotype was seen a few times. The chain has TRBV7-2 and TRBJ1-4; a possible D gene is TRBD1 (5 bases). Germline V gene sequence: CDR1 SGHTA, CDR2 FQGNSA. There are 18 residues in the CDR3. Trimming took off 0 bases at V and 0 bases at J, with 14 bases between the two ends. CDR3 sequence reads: CASSLAGDGLATNEKLFF. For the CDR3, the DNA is TGTGCCAGCAGCTTAGCGGGGGACGGGCTTGCAACTAATGAAAAACTGTTTTTT.

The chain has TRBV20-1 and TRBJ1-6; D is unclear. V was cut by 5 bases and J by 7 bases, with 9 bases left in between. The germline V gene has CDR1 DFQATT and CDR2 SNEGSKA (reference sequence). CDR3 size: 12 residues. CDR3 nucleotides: TGCAGTGCTGGGTTAGGGAATTCACCCCTCCACTTT. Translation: CSAGLGNSPLHF.

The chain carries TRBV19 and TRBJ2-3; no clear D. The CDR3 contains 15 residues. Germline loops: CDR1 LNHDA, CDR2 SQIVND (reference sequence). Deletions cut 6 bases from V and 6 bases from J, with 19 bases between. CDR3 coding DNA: TGTGCCAGTAGCCCGGCGCGACCACGGCAGGATACGCAGTATTTT. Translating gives CASSPARPRQDTQYF.

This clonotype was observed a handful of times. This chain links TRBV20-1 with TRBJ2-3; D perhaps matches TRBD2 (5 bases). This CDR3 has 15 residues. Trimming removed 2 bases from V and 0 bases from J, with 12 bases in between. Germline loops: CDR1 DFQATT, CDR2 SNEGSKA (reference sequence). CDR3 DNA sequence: TGCAGTGCTAGATCGGGGTCAACTAGCACAGATACGCAGTATTTT. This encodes CSARSGSTSTDTQYF.

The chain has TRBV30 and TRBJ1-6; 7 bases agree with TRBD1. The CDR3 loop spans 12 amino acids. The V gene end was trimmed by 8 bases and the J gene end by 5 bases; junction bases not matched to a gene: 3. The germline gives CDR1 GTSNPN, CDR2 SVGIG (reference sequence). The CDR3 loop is CAGDRDNSPLHF. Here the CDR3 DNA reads TGTGCCGGAGACAGGGATAATTCACCCCTCCACTTT.

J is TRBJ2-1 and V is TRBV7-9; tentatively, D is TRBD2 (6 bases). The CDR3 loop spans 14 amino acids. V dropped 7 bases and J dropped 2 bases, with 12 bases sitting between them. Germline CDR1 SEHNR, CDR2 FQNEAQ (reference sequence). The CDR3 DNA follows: TGTGCCAGCACCGGGCCGGGGGCCTACAATGAGCAGTTCTTC. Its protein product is CASTGPGAYNEQFF.

Here the CDR3 DNA reads TGCAGTGCTGTCCGACAGGGGGATGGCTACACCTTC. Translation gives CSAVRQGDGYTF. V gene TRBV20-1 combines with J gene TRBJ1-2, with 9 bases lining up with TRBD1. The CDR3 has 12 amino acids. The V gene end was trimmed by 5 bases and the J gene end by 6 bases; junction bases not matched to a gene: 4. CDR1 is DFQATT, CDR2 SNEGSKA, per germline (reference sequence).

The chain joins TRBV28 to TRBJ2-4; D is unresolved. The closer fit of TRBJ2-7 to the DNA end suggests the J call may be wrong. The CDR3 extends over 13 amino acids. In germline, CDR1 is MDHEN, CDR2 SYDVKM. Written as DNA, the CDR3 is TGTGCCAGCCCCTCGGTTCCTTCGTACGAGCAGTACTTC. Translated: CASPSVPSYEQYF.

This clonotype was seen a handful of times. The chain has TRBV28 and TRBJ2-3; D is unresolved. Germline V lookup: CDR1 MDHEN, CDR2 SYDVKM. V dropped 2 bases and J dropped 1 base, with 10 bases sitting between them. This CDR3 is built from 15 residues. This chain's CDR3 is CASSLGIRGTDTQYF. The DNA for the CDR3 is TGTGCCAGCAGTTTAGGCATTCGGGGCACAGATACGCAGTATTTT.